One T cell receptor (beta chain) is described in this entry. The protocol was immunoSEQ multiplex PCR, while the TCRdb copy is restricted to in-frame clones and leaves out a portion. The sample has about 77,000 clones, 80% seen once. The data are from a study of blood T cell repertoires in COVID-19. Across the study: Italy, Spain and the United States were the sources of the convalescent and acute COVID-19 samples.

Germline V gene lookup returns CDR1 SGHNT and CDR2 YENEEA. This CDR3 is built from 15 residues. Trimming removed 3 bases from V and 8 bases from J, with 19 bases in between. The TCR comes from a woman in her seventies with acute or convalescent COVID-19. The chain uses TRBV11-3 and TRBJ1-2; the D gene is possibly TRBD1 (5 bases). Sequencing was done on a sample of peripheral blood. The DNA for the CDR3 is TGTGCCAGCAGCTTGGGGCAGCCAACAGATGTCGGCTACACCTTC. It specifies CASSLGQPTDVGYTF. Supplemented by reference TRBV11-3 and TRBJ1-2, the full variable domain reads EAGVVQSPRYKIIEKKQPVAFWCNPISGHNTLYWYLQNLGQGPELLIRYENEEAVDDSQLPKDRFSAERLKGVDSTLKIQPAELGDSAVYLCASSLGQPTDVGYTFGSGTRLTVV.